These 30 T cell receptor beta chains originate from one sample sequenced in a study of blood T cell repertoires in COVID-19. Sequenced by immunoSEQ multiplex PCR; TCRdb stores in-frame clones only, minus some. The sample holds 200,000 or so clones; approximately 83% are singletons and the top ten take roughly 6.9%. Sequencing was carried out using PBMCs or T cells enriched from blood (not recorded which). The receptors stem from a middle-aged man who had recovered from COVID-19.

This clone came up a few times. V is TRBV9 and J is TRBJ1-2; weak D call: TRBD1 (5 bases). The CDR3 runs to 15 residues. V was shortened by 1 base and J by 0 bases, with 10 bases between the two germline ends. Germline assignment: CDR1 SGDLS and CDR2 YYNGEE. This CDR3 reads CASSVLDSPNYGYTF. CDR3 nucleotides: TGTGCCAGCAGCGTATTAGACAGTCCTAACTATGGCTACACCTTC.

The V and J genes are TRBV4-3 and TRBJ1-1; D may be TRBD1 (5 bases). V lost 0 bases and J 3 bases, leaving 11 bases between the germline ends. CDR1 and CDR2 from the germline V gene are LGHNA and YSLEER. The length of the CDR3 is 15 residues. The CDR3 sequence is CASSQDFPGYTEAFF. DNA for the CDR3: TGCGCCAGCAGCCAAGATTTTCCAGGGTACACTGAAGCTTTCTTT.

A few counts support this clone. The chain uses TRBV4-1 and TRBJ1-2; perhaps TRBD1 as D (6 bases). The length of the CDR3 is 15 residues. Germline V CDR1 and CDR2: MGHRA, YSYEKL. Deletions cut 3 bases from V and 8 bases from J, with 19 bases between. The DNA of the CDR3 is TGCGCCAGCAGCCAGGGTAGGGGGTCCGGTAGCGGCTACACCTTC. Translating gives CASSQGRGSGSGYTF.

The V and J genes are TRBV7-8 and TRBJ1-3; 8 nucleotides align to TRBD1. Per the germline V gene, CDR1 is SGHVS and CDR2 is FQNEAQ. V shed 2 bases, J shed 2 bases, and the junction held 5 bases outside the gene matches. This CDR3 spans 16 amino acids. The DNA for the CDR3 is TGTGCCAGCAGCTTAAGGACAGGGCGTACTGGAAACACCATATATTTT. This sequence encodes CASSLRTGRTGNTIYF.

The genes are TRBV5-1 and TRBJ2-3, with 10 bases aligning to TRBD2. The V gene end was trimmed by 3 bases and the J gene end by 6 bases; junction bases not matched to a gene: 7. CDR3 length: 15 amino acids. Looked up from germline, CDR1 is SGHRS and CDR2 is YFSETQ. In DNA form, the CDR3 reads TGCGCCAGCAGCTCCGGGACTAGCGACAGCGATACGCAGTATTTT. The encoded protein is CASSSGTSDSDTQYF.

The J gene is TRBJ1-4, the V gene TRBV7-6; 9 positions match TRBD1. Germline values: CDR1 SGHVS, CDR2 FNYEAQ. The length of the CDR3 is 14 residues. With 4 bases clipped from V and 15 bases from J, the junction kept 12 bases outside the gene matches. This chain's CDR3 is CASSSTGTGPRLFF. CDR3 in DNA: TGTGCCAGCAGCTCTACCGGGACAGGGCCACGTTTGTTTTTT.

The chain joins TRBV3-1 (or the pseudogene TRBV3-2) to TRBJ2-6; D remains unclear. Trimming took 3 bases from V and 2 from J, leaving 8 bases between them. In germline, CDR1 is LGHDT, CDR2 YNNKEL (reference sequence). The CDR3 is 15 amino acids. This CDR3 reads CASSHRLTGANVLTF. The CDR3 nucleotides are TGTGCCAGCAGCCATCGGTTGACTGGGGCCAACGTCCTGACTTTC.

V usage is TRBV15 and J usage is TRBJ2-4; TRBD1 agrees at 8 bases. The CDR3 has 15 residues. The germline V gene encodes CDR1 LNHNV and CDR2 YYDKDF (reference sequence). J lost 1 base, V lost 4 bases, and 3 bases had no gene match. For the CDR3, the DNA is TGTGCCACCAGCAAGACAGGGGAGGCCAAAAACATTCAGTACTTC. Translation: CATSKTGEAKNIQYF.

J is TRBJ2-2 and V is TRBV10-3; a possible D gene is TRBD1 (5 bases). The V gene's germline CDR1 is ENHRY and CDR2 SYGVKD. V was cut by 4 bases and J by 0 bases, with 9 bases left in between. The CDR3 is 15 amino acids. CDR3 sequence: CAISVRAPNTGELFF. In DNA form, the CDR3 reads TGTGCCATCAGTGTCAGGGCGCCGAACACCGGGGAGCTGTTTTTT.

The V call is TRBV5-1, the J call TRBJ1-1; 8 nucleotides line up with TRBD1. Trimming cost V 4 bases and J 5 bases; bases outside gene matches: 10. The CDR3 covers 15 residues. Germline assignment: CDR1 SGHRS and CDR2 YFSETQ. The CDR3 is CASSLLTGETTEAFF. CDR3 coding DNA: TGCGCCAGCAGCCTTCTGACAGGGGAGACAACTGAAGCTTTCTTT.

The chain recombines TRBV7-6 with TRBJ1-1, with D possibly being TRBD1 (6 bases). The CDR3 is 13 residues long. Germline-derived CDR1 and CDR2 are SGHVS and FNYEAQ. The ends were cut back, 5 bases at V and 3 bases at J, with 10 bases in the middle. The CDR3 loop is CASSRQGYTEAFF. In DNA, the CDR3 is TGTGCCAGCAGCCGTCAGGGGTACACTGAAGCTTTCTTT. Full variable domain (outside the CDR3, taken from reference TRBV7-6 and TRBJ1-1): GAGVSQSPRYKVTKRGQDVALRCDPISGHVSLYWYRQALGQGPEFLTYFNYEAQQDKSGLPNDRFSAERPEGSISTLTIQRTEQRDSAMYRCASSRQGYTEAFFGQGTRLTVV.

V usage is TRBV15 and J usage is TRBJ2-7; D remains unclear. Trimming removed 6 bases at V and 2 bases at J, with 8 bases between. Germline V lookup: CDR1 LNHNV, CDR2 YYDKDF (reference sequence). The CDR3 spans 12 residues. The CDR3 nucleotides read TGTGCCACCAGTGGCCCGACCTACGAGCAGTACTTC. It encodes CATSGPTYEQYF.

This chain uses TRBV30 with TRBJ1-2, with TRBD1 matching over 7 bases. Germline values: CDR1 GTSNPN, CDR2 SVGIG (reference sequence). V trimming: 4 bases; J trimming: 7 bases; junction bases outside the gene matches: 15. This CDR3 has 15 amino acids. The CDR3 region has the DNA TGTGCCTGGACCACAGGGGTATCGCCCGGTTCTGGCTACACCTTC. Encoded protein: CAWTTGVSPGSGYTF.

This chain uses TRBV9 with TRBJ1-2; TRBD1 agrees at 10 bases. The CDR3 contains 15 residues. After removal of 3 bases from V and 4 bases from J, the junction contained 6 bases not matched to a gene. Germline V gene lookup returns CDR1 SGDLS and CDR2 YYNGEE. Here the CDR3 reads CASSDGQGGSYGYTF. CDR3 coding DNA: TGTGCCAGCAGCGATGGACAGGGGGGAAGCTATGGCTACACCTTC.

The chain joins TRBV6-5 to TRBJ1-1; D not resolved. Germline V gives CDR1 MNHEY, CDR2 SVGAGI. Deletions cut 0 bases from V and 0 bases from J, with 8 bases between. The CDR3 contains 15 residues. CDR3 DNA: TGTGCCAGCAGTTACTCGAGCCTCTTGAACACTGAAGCTTTCTTT. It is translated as CASSYSSLLNTEAFF.

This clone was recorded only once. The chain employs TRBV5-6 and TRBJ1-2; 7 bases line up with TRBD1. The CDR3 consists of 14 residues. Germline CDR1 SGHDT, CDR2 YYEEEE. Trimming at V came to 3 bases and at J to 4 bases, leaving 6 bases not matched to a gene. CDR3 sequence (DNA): TGTGCCAGCAGCTGGAGACAGGGTCGCTATGGCTACACCTTC. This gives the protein CASSWRQGRYGYTF.

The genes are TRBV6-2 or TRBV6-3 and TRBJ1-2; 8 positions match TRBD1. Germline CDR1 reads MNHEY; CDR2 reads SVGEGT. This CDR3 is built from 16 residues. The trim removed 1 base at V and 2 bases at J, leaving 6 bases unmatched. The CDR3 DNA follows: TGTGCCAGCAGTTACTTACGGACAGGGTACAACTATGGCTACACCTTC. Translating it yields CASSYLRTGYNYGYTF.

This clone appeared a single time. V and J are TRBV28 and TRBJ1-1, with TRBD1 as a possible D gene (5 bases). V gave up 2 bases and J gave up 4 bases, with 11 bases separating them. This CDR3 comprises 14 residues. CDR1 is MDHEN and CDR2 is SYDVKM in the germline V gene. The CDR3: CASSLVQGTTEAFF. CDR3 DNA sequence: TGTGCCAGCAGTTTAGTTCAGGGTACCACTGAAGCTTTCTTT.

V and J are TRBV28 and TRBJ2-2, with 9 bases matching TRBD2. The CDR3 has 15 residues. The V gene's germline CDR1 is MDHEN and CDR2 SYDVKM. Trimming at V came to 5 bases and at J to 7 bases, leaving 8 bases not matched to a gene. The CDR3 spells CASSTGGGDVGELFF. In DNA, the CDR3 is TGTGCCAGCAGTACCGGCGGGGGGGACGTCGGGGAGCTGTTTTTT.

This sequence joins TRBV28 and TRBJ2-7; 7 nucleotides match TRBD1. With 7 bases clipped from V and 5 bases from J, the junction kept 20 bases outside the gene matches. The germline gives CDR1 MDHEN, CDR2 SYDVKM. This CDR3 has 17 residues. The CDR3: CASTRRPGQRRYHEQYF. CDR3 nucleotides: TGTGCCAGCACCCGAAGACCGGGACAGCGGAGATACCACGAGCAGTACTTC.

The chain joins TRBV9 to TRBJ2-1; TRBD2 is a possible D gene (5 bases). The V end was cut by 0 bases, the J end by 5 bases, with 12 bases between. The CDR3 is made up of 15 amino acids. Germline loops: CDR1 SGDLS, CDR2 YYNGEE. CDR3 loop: CASSVVASTDNEQFF. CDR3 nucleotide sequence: TGTGCCAGCAGCGTAGTAGCTAGCACCGACAATGAGCAGTTCTTC.

The CDR3 spells CASRRGRGTEAFF. CDR3 coding DNA: TGTGCCAGCAGGAGGGGCCGGGGGACTGAAGCTTTCTTT. V gene TRBV6-5 combines with J gene TRBJ1-1; weak D call: TRBD1 (5 bases). This CDR3 is 13 amino acids long. Per the germline V gene, CDR1 is MNHEY and CDR2 is SVGAGI. V lost 6 bases to trimming and J lost 5 bases, with 13 bases between them.

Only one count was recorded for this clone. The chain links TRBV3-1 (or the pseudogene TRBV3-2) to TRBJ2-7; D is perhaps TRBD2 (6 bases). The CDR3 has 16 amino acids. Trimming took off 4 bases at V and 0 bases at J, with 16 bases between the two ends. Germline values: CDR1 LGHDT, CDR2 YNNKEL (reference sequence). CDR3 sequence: CASSRPHSGGSYEQYF. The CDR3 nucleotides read TGTGCCAGCAGCCGGCCGCATAGCGGAGGCTCCTACGAGCAGTACTTC.

CDR3 sequence: CASSLGGSGRYEQYF. In DNA, the CDR3 is TGTGCCAGCAGCTTGGGAGGGAGTGGGAGGTACGAGCAGTACTTC. The chain is built from TRBV5-5 and TRBJ2-7; D may be TRBD2 (6 bases). V was clipped by 0 bases and J by 4 bases, with 14 bases between them. The CDR3 is made up of 15 amino acids. The germline gives CDR1 SGHKS, CDR2 YYEKEE (reference sequence).

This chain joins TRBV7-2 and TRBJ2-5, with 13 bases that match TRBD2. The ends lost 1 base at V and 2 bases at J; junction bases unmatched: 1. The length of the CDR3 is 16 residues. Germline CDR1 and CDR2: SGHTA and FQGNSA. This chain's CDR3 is CASSLGGLAGQETQYF. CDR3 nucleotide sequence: TGTGCCAGCAGCTTAGGGGGACTAGCGGGGCAAGAGACCCAGTACTTC.

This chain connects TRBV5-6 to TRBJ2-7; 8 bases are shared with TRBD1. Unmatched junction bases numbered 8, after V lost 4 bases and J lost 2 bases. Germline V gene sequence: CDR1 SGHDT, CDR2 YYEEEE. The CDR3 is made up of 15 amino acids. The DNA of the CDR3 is TGTGCCAGCAGCGCACGGGACAGGATTCCCTACGAGCAGTACTTC. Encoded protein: CASSARDRIPYEQYF.

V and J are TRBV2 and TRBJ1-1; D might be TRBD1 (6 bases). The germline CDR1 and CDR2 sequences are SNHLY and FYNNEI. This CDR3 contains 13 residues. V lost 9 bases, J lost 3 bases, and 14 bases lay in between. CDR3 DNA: TGTGCCAGAAAAGACAGGACGGACACTGAAGCTTTCTTT. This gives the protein CARKDRTDTEAFF. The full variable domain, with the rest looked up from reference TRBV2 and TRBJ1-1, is EPEVTQTPSHQVTQMGQEVILRCVPISNHLYFYWYRQILGQKVEFLVSFYNNEISEKSEIFDDQFSVERPDGSNFTLKIRSTKLEDSAMYFCARKDRTDTEAFFGQGTRLTVV.

In DNA form, the CDR3 reads TGTGCCAGCAGTCCTACAGGGAATTCTTACAATGAGCAGTTCTTC. Translating gives CASSPTGNSYNEQFF. The chain has TRBV28 and TRBJ2-1; D is perhaps TRBD1 (6 bases). The germline gives CDR1 MDHEN, CDR2 SYDVKM. Trimming shortened V by 5 bases and J by 4 bases, and 15 bases separated the two germline ends. This CDR3 is built from 15 residues.

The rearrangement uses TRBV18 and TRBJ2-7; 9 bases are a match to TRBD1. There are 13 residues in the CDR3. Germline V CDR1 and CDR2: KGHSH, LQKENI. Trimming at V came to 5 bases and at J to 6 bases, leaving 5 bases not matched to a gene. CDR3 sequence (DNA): TGTGCCAGCTCAGCCGGGACAGGGTTCGAGCAGTACTTC. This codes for CASSAGTGFEQYF.

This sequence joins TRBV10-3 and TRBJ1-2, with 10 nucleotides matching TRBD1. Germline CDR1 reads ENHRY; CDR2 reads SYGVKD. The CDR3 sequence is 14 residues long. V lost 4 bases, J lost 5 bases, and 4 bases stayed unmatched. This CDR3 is CAISVGTGEYGYTF. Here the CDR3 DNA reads TGTGCCATCAGTGTAGGGACAGGGGAATATGGCTACACCTTC.